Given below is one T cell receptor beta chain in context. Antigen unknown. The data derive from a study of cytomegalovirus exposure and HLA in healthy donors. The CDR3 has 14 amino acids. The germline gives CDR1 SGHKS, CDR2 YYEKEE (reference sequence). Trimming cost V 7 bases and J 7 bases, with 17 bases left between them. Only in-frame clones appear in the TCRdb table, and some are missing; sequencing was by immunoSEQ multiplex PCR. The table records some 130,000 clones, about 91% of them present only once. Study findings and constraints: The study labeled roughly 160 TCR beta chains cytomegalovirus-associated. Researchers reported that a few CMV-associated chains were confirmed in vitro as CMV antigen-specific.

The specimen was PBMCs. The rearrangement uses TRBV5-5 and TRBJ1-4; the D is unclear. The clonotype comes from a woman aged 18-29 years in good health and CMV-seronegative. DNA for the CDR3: TGTGCCAGCCGCGCGCAAACGCAAATTGAAAAACTGTTTTTT. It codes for CASRAQTQIEKLFF.